This T cell receptor beta chain was identified in a study of blood T cells in healthy people across ages. Per germline, CDR1 SEHNR and CDR2 FQNEAQ (reference sequence). The V and J ends lost 5 bases and 7 bases respectively, with 9 bases between them. This CDR3 has 12 amino acids. Then a second PCR, running about 7 to 11 cycles, was carried out with a sample-barcoded 5' primer and a J-beta primer mix. TCRdb reanalysed the 5' RACE reads using MiXCR and keeps one entry per CDR3 protein. The sample consists of fewer than 2,000,000 distinct CDR3 sequences, roughly 43% of them appearing once. The material sequenced was blood. The sequence was collected from a human donor in good health. The rearrangement uses TRBV7-9 and TRBJ1-3; D is ambiguous. The CDR3 DNA sequence: TGTGCCAGCAGCATTCCGGGGAACACCATATATTTT. It yields the protein CASSIPGNTIYF.